The 22 T cell receptor beta chains given below trace back to one sample, sequenced in a study of T cell responses to AZD1222 COVID-19 vaccine. Sequenced by immunoSEQ multiplex PCR; TCRdb stores in-frame clones only, minus some. The sample gives under 150,000 clones, over 90% of which show up once; 5% to 6.5% is in the top ten. The specimen comprised peripheral blood, sampled on day 0 of AZD1222 vaccination. The receptors were gathered from an adult in good health.

V is TRBV13 and J is TRBJ1-1; D might be TRBD1 (6 bases). Between the trimmed V and J ends, which lost 5 bases and 3 bases, there was a span of 13 bases. The CDR3 totals 14 residues. Germline V CDR1 and CDR2: PRHDT, FYEKMQ (reference sequence). The CDR3 DNA reads as TGTGCCAGCAGCCACAGTGGGGGCTACACTGAAGCTTTCTTT. Protein: CASSHSGGYTEAFF.

The V gene is TRBV18, the J gene TRBJ1-1; D gene uncertain. CDR3 length: 13 amino acids. The V gene lost 6 bases and the J gene lost 5 bases, with 13 bases spanning the gap. Germline assignment: CDR1 KGHSH and CDR2 LQKENI. DNA of the CDR3: TGTGCCAGCTCTCGATCCCTAGAAACTGAAGCTTTCTTT. Translation: CASSRSLETEAFF.

The chain has TRBV5-4 and TRBJ2-1, with 10 bases lining up with TRBD2. The CDR3 covers 16 residues. Germline values: CDR1 SGHNT, CDR2 YYREEE (reference sequence). V lost 7 bases, J lost 9 bases, and 16 bases stayed unmatched. The CDR3 DNA reads TGTGCCAGCGGGGCACCGGGGTTAGCGGGGGGAGCTGAGCAGTTCTTC. This encodes CASGAPGLAGGAEQFF.

Only one count was recorded for this clone. The chain employs TRBV6-5 and TRBJ2-5; 10 nucleotides line up with TRBD1. CDR1 is MNHEY and CDR2 is SVGAGI in the germline V gene. The junction had 4 bases not matched to a gene; V was cut back by 6 bases and J by 9 bases. CDR3 length: 12 residues. The CDR3 DNA reads as TGTGCCAGCAGCTTAGGACAGGGGGCCCAGTACTTC. Protein product: CASSLGQGAQYF.

This clone appeared once. The chain joins TRBV6-5 to TRBJ1-2, with D hard to call. Germline V gives CDR1 MNHEY, CDR2 SVGAGI. V was cut by 2 bases and J by 1 base, with 5 bases left in between. This CDR3 has 13 amino acids. CDR3 amino acids: CASSYRDNYGYTF. CDR3 bases: TGTGCCAGCAGTTACAGGGATAACTATGGCTACACCTTC.

The rearrangement joins TRBV6-5 to TRBJ2-3; 7 bases fit TRBD1. The CDR3 consists of 16 residues. CDR1 is MNHEY and CDR2 is SVGAGI in the germline V gene. The V segment lost 4 bases and the J segment 0 bases; nucleotides outside the gene matches: 7. The CDR3 sequence is CASSFTGTESTDTQYF. CDR3 sequence (DNA): TGTGCCAGCAGTTTCACCGGGACAGAGAGCACAGATACGCAGTATTTT.

The CDR3 nucleotides are TGCAGCGTTTTATTAGCGGGCTCAATAAGACAAGAGACCCAGTACTTC. It specifies CSVLLAGSIRQETQYF. The rearrangement uses TRBV29-1 and TRBJ2-5, with 7 positions matching TRBD2. CDR1 and CDR2 (germline): SQVTM, ANQGSEA. J was trimmed by 2 bases and V by 5 bases; bases with no gene match: 14. This CDR3 region has 16 residues.

J is TRBJ2-7 and V is TRBV29-1, with D possibly matching TRBD1 (6 bases). This CDR3 region has 12 residues. V was pared by 3 bases and J by 5 bases, with 11 bases between. In germline, CDR1 is SQVTM, CDR2 ANQGSEA. The CDR3 DNA reads TGCAGCGTTGAGGCTGGGACAAACGAGCAGTACTTC. This encodes CSVEAGTNEQYF.

This clone occurred once. CDR3 residues: CASLGGPGELFF. In DNA form, the CDR3 reads TGTGCCTCACTCGGGGGACCCGGGGAGCTGTTTTTT. J is TRBJ2-2 and V is TRBV19, with D tentatively TRBD2 (6 bases). From germline, CDR1 is LNHDA and CDR2 SQIVND (reference sequence). The CDR3 is 12 residues long. Deletions cut 11 bases from V and 6 bases from J, with 13 bases between.

This clone came up a few times. The genes are TRBV6-6 and TRBJ2-3, with no clear D. With 8 bases removed from V and 0 bases from J, the gap between germline ends came to 12 bases. This CDR3 contains 14 residues. Germline CDR1 reads MNHNY; CDR2 reads SVGAGI (reference sequence). CDR3 sequence reads: CASGTGGSTDTQYF. The CDR3 bases are TGTGCCAGCGGAACCGGTGGGAGCACAGATACGCAGTATTTT.

The chain links TRBV24-1 to TRBJ2-1; either TRBD1 or TRBD2 may fit D (5 bases each). The V gene lost 2 bases and the J gene lost 5 bases, with 12 bases spanning the gap. CDR1 is KGHDR, CDR2 SFDVKD, per germline. The CDR3 is made up of 15 amino acids. CDR3 sequence reads: CATSDYPGRNNEQFF. In DNA form, the CDR3 reads TGTGCCACCAGTGATTATCCGGGGCGAAACAATGAGCAGTTCTTC.

This rearrangement joins TRBV10-2 to TRBJ1-2; 8 bases map to TRBD1. V gave up 4 bases and J gave up 8 bases; unmatched junction bases: 9. The CDR3 runs 14 residues. Germline CDR1 reads WSHSY; CDR2 reads SAAADI. The CDR3: CASSGSGTGNGYTF. The CDR3, as DNA: TGCGCCAGCAGTGGGTCGGGGACAGGTAACGGCTACACCTTC.

The chain has TRBV27 and TRBJ2-1; D is tentatively TRBD1 or TRBD2 (5 bases each). The germline CDR1 and CDR2 sequences are MNHEY and SMNVEV (reference sequence). CDR3 size: 13 residues. Trimming took 0 bases from V and 10 from J, leaving 10 bases between them. This chain's CDR3 is CASSLSPWGEQFF. The CDR3 DNA reads TGTGCCAGCAGTTTATCCCCTTGGGGGGAGCAGTTCTTC.

The chain employs TRBV4-2 and TRBJ1-4; tentative D call: TRBD1 (5 bases). This CDR3 is 15 amino acids long. Trimming pared 5 bases from V and 7 bases from J, leaving 17 bases between. CDR1 and CDR2 from the germline V gene are LGHNA and YNFKEQ. The CDR3 coding sequence is TGTGCCAGCAGCGGGACCCGGGGCGCGGGTGAAAAACTGTTTTTT. Amino acids: CASSGTRGAGEKLFF.

This CDR3 reads CASSQRVTHNEQFF. DNA of the CDR3: TGTGCCAGCAGCCAACGAGTTACCCACAATGAGCAGTTCTTC. The chain recombines TRBV4-2 with TRBJ2-1; D ambiguous. In germline, CDR1 is LGHNA, CDR2 YNFKEQ. The CDR3 is made up of 14 amino acids. Trimming cost V 2 bases and J 5 bases, with 10 bases left between them.

This chain links TRBV10-3 with TRBJ1-1; possible D gene TRBD1, 5 bases. The CDR3 totals 13 residues. V was cut by 6 bases and J by 0 bases, with 8 bases left in between. Germline-derived CDR1 and CDR2 are ENHRY and SYGVKD. The CDR3 region is CAIRQGVNTEAFF. CDR3 bases: TGTGCCATCAGGCAGGGTGTGAACACTGAAGCTTTCTTT.

This clone showed up just once. This chain connects TRBV5-6 to TRBJ1-3; maybe TRBD1 (5 bases). V shed 0 bases and J shed 4 bases, with 8 bases lying between them. Germline CDR1 is SGHDT and CDR2 is YYEEEE. The CDR3 covers 14 residues. In nucleotides, the CDR3 is TGTGCCAGCAGCTTGGTGGGACGGGGAAACACCATATATTTT. This translates into CASSLVGRGNTIYF. Full variable domain (remainder filled in from reference TRBV5-6 and TRBJ1-3): DAGVTQSPTHLIKTRGQQVTLRCSPKSGHDTVSWYQQALGQGPQFIFQYYEEEERQRGNFPDRFSGHQFPNYSSELNVNALLLGDSALYLCASSLVGRGNTIYFGEGSWLTVV.

The genes are TRBV4-1 and TRBJ1-1; perhaps TRBD1 as D (5 bases). The CDR3 consists of 15 residues. Deletions cut 1 base from V and 1 base from J, with 10 bases between. CDR1 MGHRA and CDR2 YSYEKL come from the germline V gene. CDR3 amino acids: CASSQVATENTEAFF. In DNA, the CDR3 is TGCGCCAGCAGCCAAGTTGCGACAGAGAACACTGAAGCTTTCTTT.

The J gene is TRBJ1-2, the V gene TRBV7-2; TRBD1 might be the D (5 bases). Trimming took off 1 base at V and 4 bases at J, with 10 bases between the two ends. This CDR3 comprises 14 residues. CDR1 is SGHTA and CDR2 is FQGNSA in the germline V gene. In DNA form, the CDR3 reads TGTGCCAGCAGCTTAGATGTGGGGGGCTATGGCTACACCTTC. Its protein is CASSLDVGGYGYTF.

This chain connects TRBV27 to TRBJ2-1; 8 nucleotides agree with TRBD2. Trimming removed 5 bases from V and 6 bases from J; junction bases left unmatched: 6. The CDR3 is made up of 14 amino acids. Per germline, CDR1 MNHEY and CDR2 SMNVEV (reference sequence). The CDR3 sequence is CASSVGTSINEQFF. The CDR3 nucleotides are TGTGCCAGCAGTGTCGGGACTAGTATCAATGAGCAGTTCTTC.

The chain is built from TRBV6-1 and TRBJ2-2; 7 bases agree with TRBD1. With V trimmed by 2 bases and J by 5 bases, 14 bases remained unmatched. CDR3 length: 18 residues. Germline lookup yields CDR1 MNHNS and CDR2 SASEGT. CDR3 nucleotides: TGTGCCAGCAGTGAACCCCTCTTAAGACAGGGCCGGACCGGGGAGCTGTTTTTT. Residues: CASSEPLLRQGRTGELFF.

The chain couples TRBV7-8 to TRBJ2-7; D call uncertain. V was shortened by 5 bases and J by 5 bases, with 13 bases between the two germline ends. CDR3 length: 13 amino acids. Looked up from germline, CDR1 is SGHVS and CDR2 is FQNEAQ. CDR3 protein: CASSATLGHEQYF. The CDR3 DNA reads as TGTGCCAGCAGCGCGACGTTGGGTCACGAGCAGTACTTC.